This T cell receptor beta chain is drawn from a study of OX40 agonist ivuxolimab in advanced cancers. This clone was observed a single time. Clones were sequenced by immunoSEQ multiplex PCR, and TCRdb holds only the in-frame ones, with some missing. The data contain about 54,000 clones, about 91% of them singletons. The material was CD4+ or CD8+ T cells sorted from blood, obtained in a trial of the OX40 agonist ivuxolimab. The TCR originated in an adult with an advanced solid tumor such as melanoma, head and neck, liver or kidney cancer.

CDR3 amino acids: CASSLQANYGYTF. As DNA, the CDR3 is TGTGCCAGCAGTCTTCAGGCGAACTATGGCTACACCTTC. This rearrangement joins TRBV6-5 to TRBJ1-2; D is uncertain. Trimming took off 5 bases at V and 2 bases at J, with 9 bases between the two ends. This CDR3 is built from 13 residues. Germline V CDR1 and CDR2: MNHEY, SVGAGI.